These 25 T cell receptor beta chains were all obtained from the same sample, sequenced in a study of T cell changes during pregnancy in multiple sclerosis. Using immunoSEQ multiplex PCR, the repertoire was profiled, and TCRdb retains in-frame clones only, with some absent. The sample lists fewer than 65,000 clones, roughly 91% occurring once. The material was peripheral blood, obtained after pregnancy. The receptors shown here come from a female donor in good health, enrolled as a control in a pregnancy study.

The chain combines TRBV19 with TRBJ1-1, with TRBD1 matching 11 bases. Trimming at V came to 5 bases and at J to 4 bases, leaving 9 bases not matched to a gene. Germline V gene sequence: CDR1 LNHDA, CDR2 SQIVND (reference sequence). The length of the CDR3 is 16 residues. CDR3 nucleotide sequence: TGTGCCAGTAGTCCAACTCGGACAGGGGGCTCCACTGAAGCTTTCTTT. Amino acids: CASSPTRTGGSTEAFF.

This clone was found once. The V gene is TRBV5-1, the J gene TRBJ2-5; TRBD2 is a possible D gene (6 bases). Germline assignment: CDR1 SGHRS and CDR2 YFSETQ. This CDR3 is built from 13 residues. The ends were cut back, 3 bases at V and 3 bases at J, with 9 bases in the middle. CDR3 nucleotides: TGCGCCAGCAGCTCCTGGGGGGAAGAGACCCAGTACTTC. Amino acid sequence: CASSSWGEETQYF.

The CDR3 nucleotides read TGTGCCAGCAGTTTTTCAAACAGGGGGAGCAATCAGCCCCAGCATTTT. It is translated as CASSFSNRGSNQPQHF. This rearrangement joins TRBV6-6 to TRBJ1-5, with 8 bases aligning to TRBD1. V lost 4 bases to trimming and J lost 1 base; unmatched junction nucleotides: 6. The length of the CDR3 is 16 residues. Germline V gene data show CDR1 as MNHNY and CDR2 as SVGAGI (reference sequence).

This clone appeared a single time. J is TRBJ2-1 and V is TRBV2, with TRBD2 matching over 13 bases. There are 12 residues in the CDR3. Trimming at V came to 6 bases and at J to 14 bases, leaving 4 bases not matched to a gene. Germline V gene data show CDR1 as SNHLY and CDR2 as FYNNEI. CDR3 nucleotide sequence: TGTGCCAGCAGCGGACTAGCGGGGGTTAAGTTCTTC. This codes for CASSGLAGVKFF.

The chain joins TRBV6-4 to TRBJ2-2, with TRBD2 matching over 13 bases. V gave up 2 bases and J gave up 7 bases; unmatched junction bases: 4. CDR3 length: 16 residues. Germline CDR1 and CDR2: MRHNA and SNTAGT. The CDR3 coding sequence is TGTGCCAGCAGTGACACTAGCGGGGGGGCCATCGGGGAGCTGTTTTTT. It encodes CASSDTSGGAIGELFF.

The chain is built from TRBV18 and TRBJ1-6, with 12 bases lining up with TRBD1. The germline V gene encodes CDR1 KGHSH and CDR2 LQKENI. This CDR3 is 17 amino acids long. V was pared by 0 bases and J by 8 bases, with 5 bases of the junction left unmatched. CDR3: CASSPPPGTGGYSPLHF. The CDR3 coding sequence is TGTGCCAGCTCACCACCGCCCGGGACAGGGGGCTATTCACCCCTCCACTTT.

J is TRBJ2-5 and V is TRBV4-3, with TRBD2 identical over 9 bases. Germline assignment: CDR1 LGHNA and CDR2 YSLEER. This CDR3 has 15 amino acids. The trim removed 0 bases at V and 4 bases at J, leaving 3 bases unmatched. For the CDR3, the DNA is TGCGCCAGCAGCCAAGAGGCGGGGGGGCTAGAGACCCAGTACTTC. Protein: CASSQEAGGLETQYF.

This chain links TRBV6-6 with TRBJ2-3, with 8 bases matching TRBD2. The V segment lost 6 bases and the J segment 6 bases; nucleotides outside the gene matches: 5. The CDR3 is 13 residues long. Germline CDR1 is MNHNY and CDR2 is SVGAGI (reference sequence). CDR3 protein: CASSWTSWDTQYF. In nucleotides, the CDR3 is TGTGCCAGCAGCTGGACTAGCTGGGATACGCAGTATTTT.

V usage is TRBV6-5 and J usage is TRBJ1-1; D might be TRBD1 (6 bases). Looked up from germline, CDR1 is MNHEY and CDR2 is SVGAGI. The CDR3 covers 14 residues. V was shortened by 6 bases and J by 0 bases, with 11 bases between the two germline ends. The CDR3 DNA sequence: TGTGCCAGCAGCTACGGACAGTTGAACACTGAAGCTTTCTTT. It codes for CASSYGQLNTEAFF.

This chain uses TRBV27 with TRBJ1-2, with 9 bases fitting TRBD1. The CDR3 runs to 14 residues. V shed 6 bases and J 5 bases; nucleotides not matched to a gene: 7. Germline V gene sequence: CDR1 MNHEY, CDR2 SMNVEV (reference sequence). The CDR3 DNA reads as TGTGCCAGCAGGGACAGGGGCGCTTCTTATGGCTACACCTTC. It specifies CASRDRGASYGYTF.

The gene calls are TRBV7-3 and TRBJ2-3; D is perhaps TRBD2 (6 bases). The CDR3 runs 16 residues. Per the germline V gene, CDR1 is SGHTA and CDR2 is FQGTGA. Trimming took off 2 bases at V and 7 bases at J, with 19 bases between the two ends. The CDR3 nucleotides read TGTGCCAGCAGCTTAGGGCCAGCGGGTGTCGTTAATACGCAGTATTTT. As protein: CASSLGPAGVVNTQYF.

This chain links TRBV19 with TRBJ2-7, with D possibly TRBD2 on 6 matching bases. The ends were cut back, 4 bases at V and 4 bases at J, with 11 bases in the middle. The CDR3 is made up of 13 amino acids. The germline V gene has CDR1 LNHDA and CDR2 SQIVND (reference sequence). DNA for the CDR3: TGTGCCAGTAGTAGCGGGGTAATGTACGAGCAGTACTTC. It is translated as CASSSGVMYEQYF.

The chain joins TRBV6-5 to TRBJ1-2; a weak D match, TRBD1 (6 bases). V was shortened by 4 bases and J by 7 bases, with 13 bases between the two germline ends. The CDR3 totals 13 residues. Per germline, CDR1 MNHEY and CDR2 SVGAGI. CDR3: CASSSEQGFGYTF. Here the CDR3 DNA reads TGTGCCAGCAGTTCAGAACAGGGCTTTGGCTACACCTTC.

The CDR3: CASSQVITGELFF. Here the CDR3 DNA reads TGTGCCAGCAGCCAAGTAATTACCGGGGAGCTGTTTTTT. The rearrangement links TRBV14 to TRBJ2-2; D is ambiguous. Germline V gene data show CDR1 as SGHDN and CDR2 as FVKESK. The CDR3 is 13 residues long. The V gene lost 1 base and the J gene lost 5 bases, with 5 bases spanning the gap.

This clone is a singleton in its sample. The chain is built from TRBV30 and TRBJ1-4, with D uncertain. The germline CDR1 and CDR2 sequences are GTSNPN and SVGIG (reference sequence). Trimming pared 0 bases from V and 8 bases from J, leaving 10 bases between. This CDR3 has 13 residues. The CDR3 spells CAWSVGLGEKLFF. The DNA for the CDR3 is TGTGCCTGGAGTGTTGGGCTCGGCGAAAAACTGTTTTTT.

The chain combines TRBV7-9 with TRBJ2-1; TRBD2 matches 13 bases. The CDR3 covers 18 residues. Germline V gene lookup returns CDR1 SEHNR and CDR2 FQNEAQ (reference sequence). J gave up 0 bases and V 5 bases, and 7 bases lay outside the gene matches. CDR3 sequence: CASSLGTSGASSYNEQFF. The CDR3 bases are TGTGCCAGCAGCCTGGGGACTAGCGGGGCGAGCTCCTACAATGAGCAGTTCTTC. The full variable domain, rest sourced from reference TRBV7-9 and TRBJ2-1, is DTGVSQNPRHKITKRGQNVTFRCDPISEHNRLYWYRQTLGQGPEFLTYFQNEAQLEKSRLLSDRFSAERPKGSFSTLEIQRTEQGDSAMYLCASSLGTSGASSYNEQFFGPGTRLTVL.

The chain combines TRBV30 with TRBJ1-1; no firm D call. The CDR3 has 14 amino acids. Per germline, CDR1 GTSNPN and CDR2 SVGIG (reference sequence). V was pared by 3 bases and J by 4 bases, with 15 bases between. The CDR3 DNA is TGTGCCTGGAGGGTACAGAGTTCGAGCACTGAAGCTTTCTTT. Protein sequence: CAWRVQSSSTEAFF.

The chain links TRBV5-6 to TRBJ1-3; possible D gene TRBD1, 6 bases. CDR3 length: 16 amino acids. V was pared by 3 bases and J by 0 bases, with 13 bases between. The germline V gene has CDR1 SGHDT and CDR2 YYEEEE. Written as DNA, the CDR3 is TGTGCCAGCAGCTGGGACACCGCCGACTCTGGAAACACCATATATTTT. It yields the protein CASSWDTADSGNTIYF.

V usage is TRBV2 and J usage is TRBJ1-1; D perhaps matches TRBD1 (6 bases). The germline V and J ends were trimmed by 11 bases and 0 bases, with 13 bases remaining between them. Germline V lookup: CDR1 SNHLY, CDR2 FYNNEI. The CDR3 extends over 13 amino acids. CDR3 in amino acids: CAGNRVMNTEAFF. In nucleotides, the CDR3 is TGTGCCGGGAACAGGGTGATGAACACTGAAGCTTTCTTT.

The CDR3 is CASSLSSLSTDTQYF. DNA of the CDR3: TGTGCCAGCAGCTTGTCATCACTTAGCACAGATACGCAGTATTTT. The chain joins TRBV5-4 to TRBJ2-3; D is unclear. Germline V gene sequence: CDR1 SGHNT, CDR2 YYREEE (reference sequence). V was cut by 1 base and J by 0 bases, with 9 bases left in between. The CDR3 has 15 residues. Based on the CDR3 plus reference TRBV5-4 and TRBJ2-3, the full variable domain is ETGVTQSPTHLIKTRGQQVTLRCSSQSGHNTVSWYQQALGQGPQFIFQYYREEENGRGNFPPRFSGLQFPNYSSELNVNALELDDSALYLCASSLSSLSTDTQYFGPGTRLTVL.

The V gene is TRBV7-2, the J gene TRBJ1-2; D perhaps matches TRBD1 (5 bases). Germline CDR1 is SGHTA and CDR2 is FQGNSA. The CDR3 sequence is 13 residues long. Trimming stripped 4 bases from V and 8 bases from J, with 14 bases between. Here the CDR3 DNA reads TGTGCCAGCAGCTCGACAGTGCCCTGGGGCTACACCTTC. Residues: CASSSTVPWGYTF. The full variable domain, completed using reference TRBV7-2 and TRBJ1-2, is GAGVSQSPSNKVTEKGKDVELRCDPISGHTALYWYRQSLGQGLEFLIYFQGNSAPDKSGLPSDRFSAERTGGSVSTLTIQRTQQEDSAVYLCASSSTVPWGYTFGSGTRLTVV.

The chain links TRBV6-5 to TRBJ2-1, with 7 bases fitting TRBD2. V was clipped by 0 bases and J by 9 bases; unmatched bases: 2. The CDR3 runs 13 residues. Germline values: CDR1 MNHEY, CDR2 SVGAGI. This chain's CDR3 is CASSYSPGGEQFF. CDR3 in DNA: TGTGCCAGCAGTTACTCGCCGGGGGGTGAGCAGTTCTTC.

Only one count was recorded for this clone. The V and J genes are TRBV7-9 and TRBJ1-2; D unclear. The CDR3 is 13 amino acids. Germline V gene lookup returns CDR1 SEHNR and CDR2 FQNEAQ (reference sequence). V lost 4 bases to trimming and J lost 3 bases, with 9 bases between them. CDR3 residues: CASSSDTYYGYTF. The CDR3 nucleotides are TGTGCCAGCAGCTCCGACACGTACTATGGCTACACCTTC.

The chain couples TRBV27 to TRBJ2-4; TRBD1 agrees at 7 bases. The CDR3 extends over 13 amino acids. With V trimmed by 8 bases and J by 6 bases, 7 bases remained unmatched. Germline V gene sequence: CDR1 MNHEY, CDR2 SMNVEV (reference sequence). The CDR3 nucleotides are TGTGCCAGCGGACTGGACAGGACAAACATTCAGTACTTC. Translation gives CASGLDRTNIQYF.

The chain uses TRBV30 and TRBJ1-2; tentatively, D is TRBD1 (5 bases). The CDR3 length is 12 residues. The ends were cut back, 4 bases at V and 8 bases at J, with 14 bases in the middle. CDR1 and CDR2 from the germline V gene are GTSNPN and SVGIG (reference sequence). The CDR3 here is CAWILGGWGYTF. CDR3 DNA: TGTGCCTGGATCCTCGGGGGTTGGGGCTACACCTTC.